This T cell receptor beta chain was captured in a study of T cell clonotyping in hematopoietic cell transplantation. Trimming cost V 3 bases and J 5 bases, with 16 bases left between them. The CDR3 has 14 residues. The germline V gene has CDR1 SQVTM and CDR2 ANQGSEA. TCRdb's table, derived via immunoSEQ multiplex PCR, lists solely in-frame clones and lacks some. The repertoire has 30,000 or so clones, 92% of them found once; the top ten carry around 10%. Recipients were bled about 28 days pretransplant and at posttransplant days 30, 100, 180. The TCR was taken from a female patient aged 50 to 65 who had an allogeneic stem cell transplant from a related donor, so the T cells may come from the graft donor. Some clones in this sample may be carry-over from other donors' samples. V is TRBV29-1 and J is TRBJ2-5, with a weak D call TRBD2 (6 bases). The sequenced sample was PBMCs, obtained 100 days after allogeneic stem cell transplant. The CDR3 here is CSVDIPGVSETQYF. Here the CDR3 DNA reads TGCAGCGTTGACATACCGGGAGTGTCGGAGACCCAGTACTTC.